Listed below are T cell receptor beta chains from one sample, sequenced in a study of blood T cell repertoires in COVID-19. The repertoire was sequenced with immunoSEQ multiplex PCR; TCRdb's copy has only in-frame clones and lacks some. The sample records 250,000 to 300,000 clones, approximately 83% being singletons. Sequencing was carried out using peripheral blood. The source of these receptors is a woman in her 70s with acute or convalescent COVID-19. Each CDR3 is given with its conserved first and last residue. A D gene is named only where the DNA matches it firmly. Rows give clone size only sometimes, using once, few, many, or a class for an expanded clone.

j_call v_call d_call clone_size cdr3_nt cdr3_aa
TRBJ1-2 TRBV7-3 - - TGTGCCAGCAGCTTAAGCGGCGCTAACTATGGCTACACCTTC CASSLSGANYGYTF
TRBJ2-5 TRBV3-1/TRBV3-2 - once TGTGCCAGCAGCCATTGGGGCGGGGATCAAGAGACCCAGTACTTC CASSHWGGDQETQYF
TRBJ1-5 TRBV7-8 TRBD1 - TGTGCCAGCAGCTTTTCTACACAGGGGGTTCAGCCCCAGCATTTT CASSFSTQGVQPQHF
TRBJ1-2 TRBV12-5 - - TGTGCTACTTACTCGCCACAGACCTATGGCTACACCTTC CATYSPQTYGYTF
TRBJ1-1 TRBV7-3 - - TGTGCCAGCAGGGTCCAGGAGAACACTGAAGCTTTCTTT CASRVQENTEAFF
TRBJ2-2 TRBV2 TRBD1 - TGTGCCAGCAGACGGGACAGGGGGGAGGTCAACACCGGGGAGCTGTTTTTT CASRRDRGEVNTGELFF
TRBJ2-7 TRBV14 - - TGTGCCAGCAGCCACGTTAGGTGGGCGGGCGGCTACGAGCAGTACTTC CASSHVRWAGGYEQYF
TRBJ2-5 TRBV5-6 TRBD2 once TGTGCCAGCAGCTTTAGGACTAGCGGGGATGCCCGCCAAGAGACCCAGTACTTC CASSFRTSGDARQETQYF
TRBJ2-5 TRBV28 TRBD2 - TGTGCCAGCAGTTTATCCGGGACTAGACAAGAGACCCAGTACTTC CASSLSGTRQETQYF
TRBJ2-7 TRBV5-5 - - TGTGCCAGCAGCTTGTTCGGTCCACCGAGTTCCTACGAGCAGTACTTC CASSLFGPPSSYEQYF
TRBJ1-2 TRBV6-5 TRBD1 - TGTGCCAGCAGTCAACGGGACAGGGCCTATGGCTACACCTTC CASSQRDRAYGYTF
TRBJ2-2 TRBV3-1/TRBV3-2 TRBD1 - TGTGCCAGCAGCCAAGTCGCCGGGACAGGGGGGAAGCTGTTTTTT CASSQVAGTGGKLFF
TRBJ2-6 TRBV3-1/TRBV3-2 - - TGTGCCAGCAGCCAGGGACATGGCTTCTCTGGGGCCAACGTCCTGACTTTC CASSQGHGFSGANVLTF
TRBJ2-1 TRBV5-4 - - TGTGCCAGCAGCTTGACCGGTTATAGCGAGCAGTTCTTC CASSLTGYSEQFF
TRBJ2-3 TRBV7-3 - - TGTGCCAGCAGCCCGAGAGGCGGCACAGATACGCAGTATTTT CASSPRGGTDTQYF
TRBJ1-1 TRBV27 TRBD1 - TGTGCCAGCAACACTTTGACAGGGAGAGCTTTCTTT CASNTLTGRAFF
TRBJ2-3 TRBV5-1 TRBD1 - TGCGCCAGCAGCTTGGCGGACAGGGGTTTGAGTACGCAGTATTTT CASSLADRGLSTQYF
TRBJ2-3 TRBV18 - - TGTGCCAGCCAAATAGCGGAGCGCACAGATACGCAGTATTTT CASQIAERTDTQYF
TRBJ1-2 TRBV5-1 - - TGCGCCAGCAGCTTGGGACAGGTGAACTATGGCTACACCTTC CASSLGQVNYGYTF
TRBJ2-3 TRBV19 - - TGTGCCAGTAGAGGGAAGGGGCTAGCGTCCGATACGCAGTATTTT CASRGKGLASDTQYF
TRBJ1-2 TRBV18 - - TGTGCCAGCTCACGCGGGACGGGCTATGGCTACACCTTC CASSRGTGYGYTF
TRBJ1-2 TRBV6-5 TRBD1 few TGTGCCAGCAGTCGACAGGGTTATGGCTACACCTTC CASSRQGYGYTF
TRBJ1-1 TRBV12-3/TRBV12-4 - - TGTGCCAGCAGTCCTCCGCGGGGAGAAGCTTTCTTT CASSPPRGEAFF
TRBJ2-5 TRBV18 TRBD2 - TGTGCCAGCTCACAGGCGGGGGGGCACGAGACCCAGTACTTC CASSQAGGHETQYF
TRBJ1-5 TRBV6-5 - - TGTGCCAGCGGCCTGTTGGCTCAGCCCCAGCATTTT CASGLLAQPQHF
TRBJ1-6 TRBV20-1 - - TGCAGTGCTAGTGAGGGCCTTGGGTCCCTCCACTTT CSASEGLGSLHF
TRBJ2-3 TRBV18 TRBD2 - TGTGCCAGCTCACCGACTTCTAGCGGGGGTACAGATACGCAGTATTTT CASSPTSSGGTDTQYF